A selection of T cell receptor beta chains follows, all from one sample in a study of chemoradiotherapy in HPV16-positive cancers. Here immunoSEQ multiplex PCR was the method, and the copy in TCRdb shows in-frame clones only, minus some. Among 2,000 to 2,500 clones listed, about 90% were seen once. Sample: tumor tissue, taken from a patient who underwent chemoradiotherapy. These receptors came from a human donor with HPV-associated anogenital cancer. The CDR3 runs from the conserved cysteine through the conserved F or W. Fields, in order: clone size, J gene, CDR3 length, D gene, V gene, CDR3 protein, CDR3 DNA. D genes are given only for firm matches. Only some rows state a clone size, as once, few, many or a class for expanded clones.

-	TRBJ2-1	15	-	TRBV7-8	CASSLAGVSGNEQFF	TGTGCCAGCAGCTTAGCGGGGGTTTCTGGGAATGAGCAGTTCTTC
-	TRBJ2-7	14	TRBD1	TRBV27	CASRTGSSLYEQYF	TGTGCCAGCAGGACAGGGAGTTCTCTCTACGAGCAGTACTTC
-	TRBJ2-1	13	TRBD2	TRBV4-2	CASSHRGGNEQFF	TGTGCCAGCAGCCACCGGGGGGGCAATGAGCAGTTCTTC
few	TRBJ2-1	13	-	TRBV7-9	CASSPNWESEQFF	TGTGCCAGCAGCCCAAACTGGGAAAGTGAGCAGTTCTTC
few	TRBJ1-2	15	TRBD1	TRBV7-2	CASSFRTGENYGYTF	TGTGCCAGCAGCTTCAGGACAGGGGAAAACTATGGCTACACCTTC
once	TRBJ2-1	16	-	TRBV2	CASSGELTSSYNEQFF	TGTGCCAGCAGTGGGGAGCTCACTAGCTCCTACAATGAGCAGTTCTTC
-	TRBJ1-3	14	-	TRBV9	CASSAQPSGNTIYF	TGTGCCAGCAGCGCACAGCCCTCTGGAAACACCATATATTTT
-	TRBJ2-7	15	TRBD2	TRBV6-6	CASSQAGGRPYEQYF	TGTGCCAGCAGCCAAGCGGGAGGTCGTCCCTACGAGCAGTACTTC
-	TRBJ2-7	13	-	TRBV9	CASSGGTSYEQYF	TGTGCCAGCAGCGGGGGGACCTCCTACGAGCAGTACTTC
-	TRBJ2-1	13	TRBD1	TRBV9	CASSLGTGHEQFF	TGTGCCAGCAGCCTAGGGACAGGGCATGAGCAGTTCTTC
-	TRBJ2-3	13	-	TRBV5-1	CASRSDSTDTQYF	TGCGCCAGCAGATCGGATAGCACAGATACGCAGTATTTT
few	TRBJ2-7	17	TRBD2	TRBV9	CASSPREFAGGIYEQYF	TGTGCCAGCAGCCCACGGGAATTTGCGGGAGGGATCTACGAGCAGTACTTC
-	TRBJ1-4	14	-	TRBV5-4	CASTQAERGEKLFF	TGTGCCAGCACCCAAGCCGAAAGGGGAGAAAAACTGTTTTTT
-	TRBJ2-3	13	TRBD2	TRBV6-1	CARGGLAVDTQYF	TGTGCCAGGGGGGGACTAGCCGTAGATACGCAGTATTTT
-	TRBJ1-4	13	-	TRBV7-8	CASSPSVREKLFF	TGTGCCAGCAGCCCCTCCGTTCGGGAAAAACTGTTTTTT
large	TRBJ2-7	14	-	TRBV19	CASSPRDLSYEQYF	TGTGCCAGCTCTCCCAGGGACTTGAGCTACGAGCAGTACTTC
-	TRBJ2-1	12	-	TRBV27	CASSPLAGWQFF	TGTGCCAGCAGTCCATTGGCGGGTTGGCAGTTCTTC
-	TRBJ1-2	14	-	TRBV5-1	CASSPSLSGYGYTF	TGCGCCAGCAGCCCCTCTTTGAGTGGCTATGGCTACACCTTC
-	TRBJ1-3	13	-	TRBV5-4	CASRHSSGNTIYF	TGTGCCAGCAGGCATAGCTCTGGAAACACCATATATTTT
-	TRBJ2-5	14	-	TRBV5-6	CASSLTSGTLKLYF	TGTGCCAGCAGCTTGACTTCCGGGACCCTAAAATTGTACTTC
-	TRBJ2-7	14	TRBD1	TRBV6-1	CASSEAGQGYEQYF	TGTGCCAGCAGTGAGGCGGGACAGGGGTACGAGCAGTACTTC
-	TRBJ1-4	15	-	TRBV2	CASSDQGTTNEKLFF	TGTGCCAGCAGTGATCAGGGTACAACTAATGAAAAACTGTTTTTT
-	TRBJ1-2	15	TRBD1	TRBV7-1	CASSFRTGENYGYTF	TGTGCCAGCAGCTTCAGGACAGGGGAAAACTATGGCTACACCTTC
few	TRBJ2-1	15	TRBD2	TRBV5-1	CASSLERGGINEQFF	TGCGCCAGCAGCTTGGAACGGGGGGGCATCAATGAGCAGTTCTTC